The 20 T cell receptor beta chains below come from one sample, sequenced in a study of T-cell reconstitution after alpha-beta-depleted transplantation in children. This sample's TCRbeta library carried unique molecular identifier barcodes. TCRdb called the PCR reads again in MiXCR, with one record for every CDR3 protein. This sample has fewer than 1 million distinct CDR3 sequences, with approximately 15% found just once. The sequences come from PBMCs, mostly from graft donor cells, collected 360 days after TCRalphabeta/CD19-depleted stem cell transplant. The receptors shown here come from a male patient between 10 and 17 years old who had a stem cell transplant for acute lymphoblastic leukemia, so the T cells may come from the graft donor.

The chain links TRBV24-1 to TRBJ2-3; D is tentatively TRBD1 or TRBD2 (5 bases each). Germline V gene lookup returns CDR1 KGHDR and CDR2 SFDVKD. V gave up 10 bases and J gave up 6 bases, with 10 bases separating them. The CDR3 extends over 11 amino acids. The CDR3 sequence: CATGDRDTQYF. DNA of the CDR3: TGTGCCACGGGGGACCGGGATACGCAGTATTTT.

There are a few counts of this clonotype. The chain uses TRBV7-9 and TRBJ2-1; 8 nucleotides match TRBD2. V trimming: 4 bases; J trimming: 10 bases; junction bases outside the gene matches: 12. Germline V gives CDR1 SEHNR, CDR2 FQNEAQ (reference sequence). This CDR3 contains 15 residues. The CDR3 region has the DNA TGTGCCAGCAGCTGGGGACTAGACTCATGGAACGAGCAGTTCTTC. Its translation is CASSWGLDSWNEQFF.

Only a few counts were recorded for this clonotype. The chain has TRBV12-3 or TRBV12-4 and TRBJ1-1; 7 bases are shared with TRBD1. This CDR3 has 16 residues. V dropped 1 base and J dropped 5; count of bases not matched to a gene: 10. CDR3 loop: CASSLGGQGGGTEAFF. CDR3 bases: TGTGCCAGCAGTTTAGGGGGTCAGGGGGGAGGGACTGAAGCTTTCTTT.

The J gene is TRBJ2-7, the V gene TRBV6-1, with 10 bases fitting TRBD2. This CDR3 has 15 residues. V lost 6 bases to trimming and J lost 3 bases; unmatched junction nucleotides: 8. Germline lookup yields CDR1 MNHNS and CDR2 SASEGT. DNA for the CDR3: TGTGCCAGCAGCCCTCCTAGCGGGAGACACTACGAGCAGTACTTC. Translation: CASSPPSGRHYEQYF.

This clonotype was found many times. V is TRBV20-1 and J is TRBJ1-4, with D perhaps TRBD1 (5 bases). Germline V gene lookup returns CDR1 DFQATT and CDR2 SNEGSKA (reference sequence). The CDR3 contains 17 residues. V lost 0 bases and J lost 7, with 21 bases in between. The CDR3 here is CSARDGGRPTGGEKLFF. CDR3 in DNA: TGCAGTGCTAGAGATGGAGGACGGCCTACTGGGGGTGAAAAACTGTTTTTT.

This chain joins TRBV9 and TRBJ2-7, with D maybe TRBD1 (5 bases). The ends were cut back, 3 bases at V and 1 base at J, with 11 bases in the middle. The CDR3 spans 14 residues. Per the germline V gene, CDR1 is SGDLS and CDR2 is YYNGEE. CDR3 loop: CASSGGQFSYEQYF. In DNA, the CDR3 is TGTGCCAGCAGCGGTGGACAATTTTCCTACGAGCAGTACTTC.

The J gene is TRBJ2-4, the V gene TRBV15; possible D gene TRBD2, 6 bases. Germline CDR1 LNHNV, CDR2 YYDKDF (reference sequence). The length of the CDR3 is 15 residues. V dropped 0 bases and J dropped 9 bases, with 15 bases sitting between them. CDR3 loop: CATSRDRGGSTIQYF. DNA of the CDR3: TGTGCCACCAGCAGAGATCGTGGGGGGAGCACCATTCAGTACTTC.

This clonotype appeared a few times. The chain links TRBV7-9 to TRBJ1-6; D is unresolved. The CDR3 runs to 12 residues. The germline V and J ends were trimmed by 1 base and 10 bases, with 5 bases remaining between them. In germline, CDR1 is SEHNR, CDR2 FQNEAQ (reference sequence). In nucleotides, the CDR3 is TGTGCCAGCAGCTTAGTCGAATCACCCCTCCACTTT. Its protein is CASSLVESPLHF.

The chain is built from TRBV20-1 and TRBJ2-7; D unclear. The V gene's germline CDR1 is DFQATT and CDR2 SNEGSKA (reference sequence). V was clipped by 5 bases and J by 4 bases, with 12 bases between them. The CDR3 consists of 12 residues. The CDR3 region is CSAARSSYEQYF. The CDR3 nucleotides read TGCAGTGCTGCTAGGAGTAGTTACGAGCAGTACTTC.

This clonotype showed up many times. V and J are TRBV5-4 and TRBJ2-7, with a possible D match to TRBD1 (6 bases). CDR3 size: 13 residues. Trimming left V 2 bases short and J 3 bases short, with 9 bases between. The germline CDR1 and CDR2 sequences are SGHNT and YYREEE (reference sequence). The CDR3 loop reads CASSLLTGYEQYF. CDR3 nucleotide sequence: TGTGCCAGCAGCTTATTGACAGGCTACGAGCAGTACTTC.

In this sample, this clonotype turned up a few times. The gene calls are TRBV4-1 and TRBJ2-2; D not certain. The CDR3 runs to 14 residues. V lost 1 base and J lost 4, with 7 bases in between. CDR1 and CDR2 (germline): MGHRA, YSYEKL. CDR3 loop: CASSQVPSTGELFF. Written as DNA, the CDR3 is TGCGCCAGCAGCCAAGTACCGTCCACCGGGGAGCTGTTTTTT.

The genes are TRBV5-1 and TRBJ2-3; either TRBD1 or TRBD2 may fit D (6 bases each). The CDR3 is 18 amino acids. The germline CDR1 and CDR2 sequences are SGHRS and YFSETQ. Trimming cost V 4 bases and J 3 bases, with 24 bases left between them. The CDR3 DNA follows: TGCGCCAGCAGCCTGGCCGCCCGGGGGCGGTTAAGTACAGATACGCAGTATTTT. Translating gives CASSLAARGRLSTDTQYF.

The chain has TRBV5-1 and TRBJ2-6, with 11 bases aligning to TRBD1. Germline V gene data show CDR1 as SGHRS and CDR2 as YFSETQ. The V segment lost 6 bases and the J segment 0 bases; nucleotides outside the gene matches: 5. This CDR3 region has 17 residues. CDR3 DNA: TGCGCCAGCACAGGGGACAGGGGGGCCTCTGGGGCCAACGTCCTGACTTTC. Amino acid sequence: CASTGDRGASGANVLTF.

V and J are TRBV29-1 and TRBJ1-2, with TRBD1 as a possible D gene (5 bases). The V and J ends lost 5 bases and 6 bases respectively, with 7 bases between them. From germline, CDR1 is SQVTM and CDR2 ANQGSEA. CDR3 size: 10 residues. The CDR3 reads CSVRQNGYTF. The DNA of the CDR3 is TGCAGCGTTAGACAGAATGGCTACACCTTC.

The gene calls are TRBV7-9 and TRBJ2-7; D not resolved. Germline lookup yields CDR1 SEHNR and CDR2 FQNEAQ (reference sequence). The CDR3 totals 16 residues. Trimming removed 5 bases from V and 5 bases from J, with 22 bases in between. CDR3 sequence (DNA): TGTGCCAGCAGCCCTCCCGGCATGTCTGAACGTCACGAGCAGTACTTC. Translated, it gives CASSPPGMSERHEQYF.

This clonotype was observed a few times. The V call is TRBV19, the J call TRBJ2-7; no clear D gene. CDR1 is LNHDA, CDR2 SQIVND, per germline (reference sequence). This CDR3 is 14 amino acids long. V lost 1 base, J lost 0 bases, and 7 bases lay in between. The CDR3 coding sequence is TGTGCCAGTAGTATAGGGTCAAACTCCTACGAGCAGTACTTC. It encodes CASSIGSNSYEQYF. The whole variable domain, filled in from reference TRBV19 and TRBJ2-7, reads DGGITQSPKYLFRKEGQNVTLSCEQNLNHDAMYWYRQDPGQGLRLIYYSQIVNDFQKGDIAEGYSVSREKKESFPLTVTSAQKNPTAFYLCASSIGSNSYEQYFGPGTRLTVT.

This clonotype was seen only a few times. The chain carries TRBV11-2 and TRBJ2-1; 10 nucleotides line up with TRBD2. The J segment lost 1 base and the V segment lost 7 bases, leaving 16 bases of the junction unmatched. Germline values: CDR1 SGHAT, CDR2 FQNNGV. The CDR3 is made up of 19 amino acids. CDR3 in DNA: TGTGCCAGCACCAAGGTTGGGGCTAGCGGGAGACCTTCCTACAATGAGCAGTTCTTC. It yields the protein CASTKVGASGRPSYNEQFF.

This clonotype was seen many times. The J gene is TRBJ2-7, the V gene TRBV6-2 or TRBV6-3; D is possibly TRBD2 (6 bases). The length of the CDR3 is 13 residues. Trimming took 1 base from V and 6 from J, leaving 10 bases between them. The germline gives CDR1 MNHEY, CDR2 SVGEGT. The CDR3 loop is CASSYYGSGEQYF. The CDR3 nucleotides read TGTGCCAGCAGTTACTACGGGAGCGGCGAGCAGTACTTC.

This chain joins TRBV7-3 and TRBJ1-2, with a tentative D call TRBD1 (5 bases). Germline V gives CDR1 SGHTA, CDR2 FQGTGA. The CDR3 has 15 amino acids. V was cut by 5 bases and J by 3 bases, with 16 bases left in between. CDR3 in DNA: TGTGCCAGCAGCGACGGGACTTCGGACTACTATGGCTACACCTTC. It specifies CASSDGTSDYYGYTF. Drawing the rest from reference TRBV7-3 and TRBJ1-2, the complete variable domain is GAGVSQTPSNKVTEKGKYVELRCDPISGHTALYWYRQSLGQGPEFLIYFQGTGAADDSGLPNDRFFAVRPEGSVSTLKIQRTERGDSAVYLCASSDGTSDYYGYTFGSGTRLTVV.

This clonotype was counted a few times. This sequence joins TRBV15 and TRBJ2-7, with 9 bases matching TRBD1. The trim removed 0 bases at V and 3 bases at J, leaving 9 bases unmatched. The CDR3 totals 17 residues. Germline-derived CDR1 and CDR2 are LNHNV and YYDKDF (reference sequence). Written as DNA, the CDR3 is TGTGCCACCAGCAGAGATTTGATGGGGACAGGGATCTACGAGCAGTACTTC. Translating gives CATSRDLMGTGIYEQYF.